These 11 T cell receptor beta chains share one sample of origin, sequenced in a study of blood T cell repertoires in COVID-19. The repertoire was sequenced with immunoSEQ multiplex PCR; TCRdb's copy has only in-frame clones and lacks some. Among under 150,000 clones listed, roughly nine tenths were seen once. The specimen sequenced was peripheral blood. The source is a man aged 45-60 years with active COVID-19.

A single count supports this clone. The chain couples TRBV14 to TRBJ1-3; the match to TRBD1 covers 8 bases. The CDR3 has 17 residues. Per germline, CDR1 SGHDN and CDR2 FVKESK. V trimming: 3 bases; J trimming: 4 bases; junction bases outside the gene matches: 11. Here the CDR3 reads CASSQAGTGSWGNTIYF. In DNA form, the CDR3 reads TGTGCCAGCAGCCAGGCCGGGACAGGCTCCTGGGGAAACACCATATATTTT.

The chain links TRBV12-5 to TRBJ1-3; maybe TRBD1 (6 bases). V was shortened by 6 bases and J by 0 bases, with 12 bases between the two germline ends. Germline loops: CDR1 LGHNT, CDR2 FRNRAP. This CDR3 has 15 amino acids. The CDR3 DNA reads TGTGCTAGTGGCTCAGGACAGAGCTCTGGAAACACCATATATTTT. It yields the protein CASGSGQSSGNTIYF.

The genes are TRBV2 and TRBJ1-1, with a possible D match to TRBD1 (6 bases). The V end lost 8 bases, the J end lost 3 bases, and 16 bases lay between the germline ends. CDR3 length equals 14 residues. Germline V CDR1 and CDR2: SNHLY, FYNNEI. The chain's CDR3 is CASAARGAYTEAFF. The CDR3 coding sequence is TGTGCCAGCGCGGCACGGGGGGCCTACACTGAAGCTTTCTTT.

The gene calls are TRBV18 and TRBJ1-6, with a weak D call TRBD1 (5 bases). V lost 3 bases to trimming and J lost 9 bases, with 15 bases between them. The CDR3 has 15 amino acids. Per germline, CDR1 KGHSH and CDR2 LQKENI. The CDR3 DNA is TGTGCCAGCTCACCCGACAAAGGGGTCGCTTCACCCCTCCACTTT. Amino acid sequence: CASSPDKGVASPLHF.

The chain employs TRBV20-1 and TRBJ2-2, with D maybe TRBD2 (5 bases). This CDR3 comprises 14 residues. Per the germline V gene, CDR1 is DFQATT and CDR2 is SNEGSKA (reference sequence). V shed 3 bases and J shed 7 bases, with 15 bases lying between them. CDR3 sequence reads: CSASEGASFGELFF. CDR3 sequence (DNA): TGCAGTGCTAGTGAGGGCGCCTCTTTCGGGGAGCTGTTTTTT.

The CDR3 protein is CASSFDGRRTGELFF. The CDR3 region has the DNA TGTGCCAGCAGCTTTGACGGACGGAGGACCGGGGAGCTGTTTTTT. V gene TRBV7-9 combines with J gene TRBJ2-2, with D possibly matching TRBD2 (5 bases). This CDR3 has 15 residues. Germline CDR1 reads SEHNR; CDR2 reads FQNEAQ (reference sequence). Between the trimmed V and J ends, which lost 3 bases and 5 bases, there was a span of 13 bases.

The rearrangement joins TRBV6-1 to TRBJ2-1; no clear D gene. CDR3 length: 14 amino acids. CDR1 is MNHNS, CDR2 SASEGT, per germline. Trimming cost V 1 base and J 7 bases, with 11 bases left between them. CDR3 loop: CASSEGPSGNEQFF. The CDR3 bases are TGTGCCAGCAGTGAAGGGCCCTCCGGGAATGAGCAGTTCTTC.

With regard to this clone: Other DNA sequences in this sample translate to the same CDR3. The rearrangement joins TRBV5-1 to TRBJ2-5; 11 nucleotides align to TRBD1. The V gene end was trimmed by 0 bases and the J gene end by 1 base; junction bases not matched to a gene: 2. The CDR3 runs 16 residues. Germline CDR1 reads SGHRS; CDR2 reads YFSETQ. The CDR3 DNA reads as TGCGCCAGCAGCTTGGGCGGGACAGGGGGCCAAGAGACCCAGTACTTC. Translating it yields CASSLGGTGGQETQYF.

The rearrangement uses TRBV7-3 and TRBJ1-3, with D hard to call. The V gene's germline CDR1 is SGHTA and CDR2 FQGTGA. V gave up 2 bases and J gave up 3 bases, with 17 bases separating them. There are 17 residues in the CDR3. The CDR3 protein is CASSLDRGRNDGNTIYF. The CDR3 DNA follows: TGTGCCAGCAGCTTAGACCGTGGCAGGAATGATGGAAACACCATATATTTT.

This chain connects TRBV5-1 to TRBJ2-3; tentatively, D is TRBD2 (5 bases). V was cut by 2 bases and J by 0 bases, with 7 bases left in between. Looked up from germline, CDR1 is SGHRS and CDR2 is YFSETQ. The CDR3 is made up of 14 amino acids. CDR3 bases: TGCGCCAGCAGCTTACGGACTAGCACAGATACGCAGTATTTT. Protein product: CASSLRTSTDTQYF.

This chain links TRBV28 with TRBJ1-6; the D gene is possibly TRBD1 (5 bases). CDR3 size: 14 residues. The germline CDR1 and CDR2 sequences are MDHEN and SYDVKM. V lost 4 bases and J 6 bases, leaving 10 bases between the germline ends. CDR3 sequence: CASSSGTTNSPLHF. The CDR3 DNA reads as TGTGCCAGCAGTTCCGGGACTACTAATTCACCCCTCCACTTT.